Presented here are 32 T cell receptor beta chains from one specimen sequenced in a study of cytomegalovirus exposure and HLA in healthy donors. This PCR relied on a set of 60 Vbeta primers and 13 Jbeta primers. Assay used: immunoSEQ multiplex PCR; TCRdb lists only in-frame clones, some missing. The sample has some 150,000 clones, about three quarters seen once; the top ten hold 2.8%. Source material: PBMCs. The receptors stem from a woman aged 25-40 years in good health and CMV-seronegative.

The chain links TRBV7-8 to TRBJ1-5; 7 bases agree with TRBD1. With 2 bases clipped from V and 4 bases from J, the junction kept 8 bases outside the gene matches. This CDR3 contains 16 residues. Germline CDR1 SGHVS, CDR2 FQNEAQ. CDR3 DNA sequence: TGTGCCAGCAGCTTAAAGGGGGACAGTTGGAATCAGCCCCAGCATTTT. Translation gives CASSLKGDSWNQPQHF. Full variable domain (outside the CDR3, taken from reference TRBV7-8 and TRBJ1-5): GAGVSQSPRYKVAKRGQDVALRCDPISGHVSLFWYQQALGQGPEFLTYFQNEAQLDKSGLPSDRFFAERPEGSVSTLKIQRTQQEDSAVYLCASSLKGDSWNQPQHFGDGTRLSIL.

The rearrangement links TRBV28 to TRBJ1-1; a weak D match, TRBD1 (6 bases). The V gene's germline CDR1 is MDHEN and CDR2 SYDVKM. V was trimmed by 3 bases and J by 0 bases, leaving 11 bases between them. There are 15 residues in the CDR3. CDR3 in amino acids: CASSFGGAMNTEAFF. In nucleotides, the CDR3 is TGTGCCAGCAGTTTCGGGGGGGCGATGAACACTGAAGCTTTCTTT.

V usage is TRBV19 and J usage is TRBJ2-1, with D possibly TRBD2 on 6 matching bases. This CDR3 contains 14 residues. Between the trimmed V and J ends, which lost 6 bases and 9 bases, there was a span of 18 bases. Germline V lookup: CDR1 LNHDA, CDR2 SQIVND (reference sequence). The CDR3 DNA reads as TGTGCCAGTAGGATCGGCGGGGAGCACGGTGAGCAGTTCTTC. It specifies CASRIGGEHGEQFF.

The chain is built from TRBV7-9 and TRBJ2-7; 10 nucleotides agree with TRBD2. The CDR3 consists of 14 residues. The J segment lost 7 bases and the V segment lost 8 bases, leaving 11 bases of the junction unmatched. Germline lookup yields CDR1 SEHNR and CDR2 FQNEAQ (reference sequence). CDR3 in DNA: TGTGCCAGCGGCGCCCCGCTAGCGGGAGCTGAGCAGTACTTC. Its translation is CASGAPLAGAEQYF.

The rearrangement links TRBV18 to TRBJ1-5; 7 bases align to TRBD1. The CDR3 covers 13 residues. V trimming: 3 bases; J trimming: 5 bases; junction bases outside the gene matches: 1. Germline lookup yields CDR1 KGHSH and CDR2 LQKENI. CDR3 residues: CASSPQGDQPQHF. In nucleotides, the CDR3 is TGTGCCAGCTCACCGCAGGGGGATCAGCCCCAGCATTTT.

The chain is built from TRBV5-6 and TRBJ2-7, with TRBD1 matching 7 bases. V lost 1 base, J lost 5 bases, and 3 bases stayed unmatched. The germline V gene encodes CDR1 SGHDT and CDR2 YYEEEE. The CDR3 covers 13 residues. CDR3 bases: TGTGCCAGCAGCTTGTGGGACAGACACGAGCAGTACTTC. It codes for CASSLWDRHEQYF.

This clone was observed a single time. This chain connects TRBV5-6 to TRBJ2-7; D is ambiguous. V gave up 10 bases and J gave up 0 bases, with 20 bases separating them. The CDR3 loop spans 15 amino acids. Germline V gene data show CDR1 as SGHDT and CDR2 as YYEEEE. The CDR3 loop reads CASSYSRQSSYEQYF. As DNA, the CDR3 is TGTGCCTCCTCTTACAGTCGCCAAAGCTCCTACGAGCAGTACTTC.

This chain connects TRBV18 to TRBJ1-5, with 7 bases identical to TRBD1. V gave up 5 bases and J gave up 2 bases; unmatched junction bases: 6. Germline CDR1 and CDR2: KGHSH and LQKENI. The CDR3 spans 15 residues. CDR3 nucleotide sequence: TGTGCCAGCTCAAGACAGGGTGACGGCAATCAGCCCCAGCATTTT. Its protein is CASSRQGDGNQPQHF.

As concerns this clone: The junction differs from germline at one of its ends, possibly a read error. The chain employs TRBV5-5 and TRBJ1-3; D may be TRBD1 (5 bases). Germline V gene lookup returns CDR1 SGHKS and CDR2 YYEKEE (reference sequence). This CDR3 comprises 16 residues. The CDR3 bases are TGTGCCAGCAGCCTGGGACGGACACGATCTGAAAACACCATATATTTT. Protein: CASSLGRTRSENTIYF.

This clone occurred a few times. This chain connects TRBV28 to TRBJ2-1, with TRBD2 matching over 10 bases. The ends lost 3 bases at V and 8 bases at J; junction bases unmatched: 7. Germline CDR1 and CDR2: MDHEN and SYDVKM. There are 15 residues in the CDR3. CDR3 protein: CASSFSLAGVDEQFF. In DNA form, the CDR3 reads TGTGCCAGCAGTTTCTCGCTAGCGGGGGTGGATGAGCAGTTCTTC. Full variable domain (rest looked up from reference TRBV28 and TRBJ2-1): DVKVTQSSRYLVKRTGEKVFLECVQDMDHENMFWYRQDPGLGLRLIYFSYDVKMKEKGDIPEGYSVSREKKERFSLILESASTNQTSMYLCASSFSLAGVDEQFFGPGTRLTVL.

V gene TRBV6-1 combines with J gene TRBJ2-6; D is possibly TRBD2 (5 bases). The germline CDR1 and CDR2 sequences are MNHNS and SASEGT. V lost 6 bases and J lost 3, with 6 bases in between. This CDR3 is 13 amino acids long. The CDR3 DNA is TGTGCCAGCAGGAGGGTTGGGGCCAACGTCCTGACTTTC. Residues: CASRRVGANVLTF.

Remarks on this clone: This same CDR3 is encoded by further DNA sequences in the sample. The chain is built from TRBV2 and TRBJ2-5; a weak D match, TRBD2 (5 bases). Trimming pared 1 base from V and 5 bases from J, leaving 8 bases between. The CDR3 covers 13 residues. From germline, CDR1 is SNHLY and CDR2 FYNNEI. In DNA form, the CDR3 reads TGTGCCAGCAGTGAAGGGAGGAGGGAGACCCAGTACTTC. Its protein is CASSEGRRETQYF. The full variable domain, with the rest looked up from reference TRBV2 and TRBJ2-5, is EPEVTQTPSHQVTQMGQEVILRCVPISNHLYFYWYRQILGQKVEFLVSFYNNEISEKSEIFDDQFSVERPDGSNFTLKIRSTKLEDSAMYFCASSEGRRETQYFGPGTRLLVL.

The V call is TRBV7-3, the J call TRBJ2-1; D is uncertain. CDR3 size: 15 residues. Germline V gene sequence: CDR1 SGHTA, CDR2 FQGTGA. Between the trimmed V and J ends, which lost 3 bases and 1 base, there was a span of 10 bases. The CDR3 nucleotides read TGTGCCAGCAGCTTTACACCTAGTTCCTACAATGAGCAGTTCTTC. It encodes CASSFTPSSYNEQFF.

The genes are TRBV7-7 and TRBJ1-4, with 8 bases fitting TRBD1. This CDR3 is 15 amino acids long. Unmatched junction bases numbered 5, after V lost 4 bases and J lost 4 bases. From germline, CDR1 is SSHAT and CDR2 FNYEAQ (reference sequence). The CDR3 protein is CASSSTTGVNEKLFF. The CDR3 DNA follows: TGTGCCAGCAGCTCGACGACAGGGGTTAATGAAAAACTGTTTTTT.

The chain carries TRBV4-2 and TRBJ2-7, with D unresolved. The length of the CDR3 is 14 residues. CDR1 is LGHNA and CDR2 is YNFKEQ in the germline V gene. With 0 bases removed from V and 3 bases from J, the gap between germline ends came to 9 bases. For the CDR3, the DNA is TGTGCCAGCAGCCAAGACACCGGAGACTACGAGCAGTACTTC. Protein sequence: CASSQDTGDYEQYF.

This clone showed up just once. In DNA, the CDR3 is TGCAGCGTTGACCCTCTGTCTAGCGGGAGTAGGAATGAGCAGTTCTTC. Its protein product is CSVDPLSSGSRNEQFF. The chain combines TRBV29-1 with TRBJ2-1; 10 nucleotides line up with TRBD2. The length of the CDR3 is 16 residues. The ends lost 3 bases at V and 7 bases at J; junction bases unmatched: 12. Germline V gene data show CDR1 as SQVTM and CDR2 as ANQGSEA.

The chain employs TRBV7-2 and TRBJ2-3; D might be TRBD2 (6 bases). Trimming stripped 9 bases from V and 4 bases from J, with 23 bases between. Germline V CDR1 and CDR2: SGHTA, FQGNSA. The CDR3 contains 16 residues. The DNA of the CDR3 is TGTGCCAGGGGGGGTATGACCCGGGAAGGCTCAGATACGCAGTATTTT. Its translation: CARGGMTREGSDTQYF.

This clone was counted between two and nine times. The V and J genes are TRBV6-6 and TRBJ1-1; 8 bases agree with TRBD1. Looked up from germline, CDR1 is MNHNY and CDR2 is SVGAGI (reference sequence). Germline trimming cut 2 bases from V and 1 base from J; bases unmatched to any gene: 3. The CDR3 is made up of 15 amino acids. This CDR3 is CASSYPGQGNTEAFF. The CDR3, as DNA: TGTGCCAGCAGTTACCCCGGACAGGGGAACACTGAAGCTTTCTTT.

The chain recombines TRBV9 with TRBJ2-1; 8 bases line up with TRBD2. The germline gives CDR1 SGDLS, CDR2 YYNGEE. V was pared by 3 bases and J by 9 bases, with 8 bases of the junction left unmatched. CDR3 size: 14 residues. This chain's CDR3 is CASSDPGGVGEQFF. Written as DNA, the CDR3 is TGTGCCAGCAGCGACCCGGGGGGGGTTGGTGAGCAGTTCTTC.

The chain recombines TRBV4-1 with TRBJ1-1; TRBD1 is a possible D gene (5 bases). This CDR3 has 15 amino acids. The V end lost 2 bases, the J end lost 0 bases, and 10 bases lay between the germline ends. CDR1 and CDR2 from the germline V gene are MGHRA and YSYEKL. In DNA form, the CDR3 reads TGCGCCAGCAGCCAACCCCCAGGGATGAACACTGAAGCTTTCTTT. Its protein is CASSQPPGMNTEAFF.

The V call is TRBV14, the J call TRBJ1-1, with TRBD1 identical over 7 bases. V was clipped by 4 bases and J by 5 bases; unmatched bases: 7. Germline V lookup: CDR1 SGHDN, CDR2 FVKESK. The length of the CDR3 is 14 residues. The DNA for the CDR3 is TGTGCCAGCAGCCGAGCAACAGGGGAAACTGAAGCTTTCTTT. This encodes CASSRATGETEAFF.

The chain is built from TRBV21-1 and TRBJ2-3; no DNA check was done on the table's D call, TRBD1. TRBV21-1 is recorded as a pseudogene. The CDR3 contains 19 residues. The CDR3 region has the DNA TGTGCCAGCAGCAAAGGGACTCCCGGGACAGATGTAAGCACAGATACGCAGTATTTT. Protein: CASSKGTPGTDVSTDTQYF.

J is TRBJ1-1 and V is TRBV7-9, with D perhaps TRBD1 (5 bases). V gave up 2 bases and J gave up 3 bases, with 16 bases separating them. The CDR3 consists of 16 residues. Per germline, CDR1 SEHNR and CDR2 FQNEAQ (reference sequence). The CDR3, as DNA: TGTGCCAGCAGCTTATTCCCTTCGCGGGGGGACACTGAAGCTTTCTTT. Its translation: CASSLFPSRGDTEAFF.

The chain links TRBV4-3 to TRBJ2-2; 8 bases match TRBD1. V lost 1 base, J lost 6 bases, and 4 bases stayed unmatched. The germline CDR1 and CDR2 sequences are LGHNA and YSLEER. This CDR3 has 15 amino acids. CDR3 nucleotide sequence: TGCGCCAGCAGCCAAGGGACAGGGAGTCCCGGGGAGCTGTTTTTT. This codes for CASSQGTGSPGELFF.

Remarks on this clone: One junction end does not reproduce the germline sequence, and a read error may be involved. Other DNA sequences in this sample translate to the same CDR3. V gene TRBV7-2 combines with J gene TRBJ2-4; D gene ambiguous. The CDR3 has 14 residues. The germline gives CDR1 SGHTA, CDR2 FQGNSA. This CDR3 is CASSFEVAKNIQYF. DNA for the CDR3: TGTGCCAGCAGCTTTGAGGTCGCCAAAAATATTCAGTACTTC.

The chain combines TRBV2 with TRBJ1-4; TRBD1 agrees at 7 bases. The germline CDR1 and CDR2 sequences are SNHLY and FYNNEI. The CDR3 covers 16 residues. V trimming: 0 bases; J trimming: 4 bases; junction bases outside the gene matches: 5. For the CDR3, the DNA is TGTGCCAGCAGTGAAGCGGCCGGGACAGTTAATGAAAAACTGTTTTTT. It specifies CASSEAAGTVNEKLFF.

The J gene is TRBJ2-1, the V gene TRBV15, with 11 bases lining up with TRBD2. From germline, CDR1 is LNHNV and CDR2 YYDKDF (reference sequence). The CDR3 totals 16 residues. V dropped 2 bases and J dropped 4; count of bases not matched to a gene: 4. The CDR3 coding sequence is TGTGCCACCAGCAGACCCAGGACTAGCGGGTACAATGAGCAGTTCTTC. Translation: CATSRPRTSGYNEQFF.

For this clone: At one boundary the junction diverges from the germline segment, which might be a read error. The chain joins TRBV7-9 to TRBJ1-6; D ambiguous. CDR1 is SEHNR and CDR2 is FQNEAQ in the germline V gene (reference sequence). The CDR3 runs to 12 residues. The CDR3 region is CSSSQSGSPLHF. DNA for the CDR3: TGTTCCAGCAGTCAGTCGGGTTCACCCCTCCACTTT.

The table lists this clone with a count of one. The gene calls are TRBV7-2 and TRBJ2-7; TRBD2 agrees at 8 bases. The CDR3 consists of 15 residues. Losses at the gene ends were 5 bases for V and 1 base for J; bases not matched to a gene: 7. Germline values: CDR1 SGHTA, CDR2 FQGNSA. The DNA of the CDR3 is TGTGCCAGCAGCCTTCTTAGCGGGATTTCCTACGAGCAGTACTTC. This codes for CASSLLSGISYEQYF.

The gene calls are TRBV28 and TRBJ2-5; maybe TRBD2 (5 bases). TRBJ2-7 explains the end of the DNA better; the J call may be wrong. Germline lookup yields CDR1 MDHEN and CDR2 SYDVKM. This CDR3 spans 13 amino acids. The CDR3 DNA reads TGTGCCAGCAGGAGACGGGGATTCTACGAGCAGTACTTC. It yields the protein CASRRRGFYEQYF.

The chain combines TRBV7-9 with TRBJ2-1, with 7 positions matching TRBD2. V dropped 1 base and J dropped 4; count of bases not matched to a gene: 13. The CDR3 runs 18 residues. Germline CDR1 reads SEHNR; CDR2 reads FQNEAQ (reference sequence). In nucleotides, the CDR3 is TGTGCCAGCAGCTTAGTTCGGCCGGAGCGGGAATCATACAATGAGCAGTTCTTC. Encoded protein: CASSLVRPERESYNEQFF.

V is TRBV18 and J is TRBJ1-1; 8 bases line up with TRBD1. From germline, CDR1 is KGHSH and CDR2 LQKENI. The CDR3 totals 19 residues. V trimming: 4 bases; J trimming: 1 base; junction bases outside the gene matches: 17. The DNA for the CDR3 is TGTGCCAGCTCACAACGGACAGGGATGGTCGGGGAGAGGAACACTGAAGCTTTCTTT. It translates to CASSQRTGMVGERNTEAFF.